What follows is one T cell receptor (beta chain) and its context. Its antigen remains unidentified. This specimen comes from a study of shared clonotypes between healthy human individuals. Findings and caveats of the study: Among a few donors, approximately 4.6% of naive CD4 clonotypes were found in common.

Germline-derived CDR1 and CDR2 are SGHRS and YFSETQ. V was pared by 0 bases and J by 0 bases, with 7 bases between. CDR3 size: 15 residues. Method: immunoSEQ multiplex PCR; TCRdb's copy keeps in-frame clones and lacks some. Counted here are 2,100,000 or so clones, approximately 94% occurring once; the ten biggest clones make up 0.13%. The TCR was taken from a man younger than 35 in good health. Specimen: naive CD4+ T cells sorted from blood. As to subset: CD45RA+ positively selected. The chain recombines TRBV5-1 with TRBJ2-1; D is uncertain. CDR3 bases: TGCGCCAGCAGCTTGGAAGACCCCTCCTACAATGAGCAGTTCTTC. Amino acids: CASSLEDPSYNEQFF. Supplemented by reference TRBV5-1 and TRBJ2-1, the full variable domain reads KAGVTQTPRYLIKTRGQQVTLSCSPISGHRSVSWYQQTPGQGLQFLFEYFSETQRNKGNFPGRFSGRQFSNSRSEMNVSTLELGDSALYLCASSLEDPSYNEQFFGPGTRLTVL.